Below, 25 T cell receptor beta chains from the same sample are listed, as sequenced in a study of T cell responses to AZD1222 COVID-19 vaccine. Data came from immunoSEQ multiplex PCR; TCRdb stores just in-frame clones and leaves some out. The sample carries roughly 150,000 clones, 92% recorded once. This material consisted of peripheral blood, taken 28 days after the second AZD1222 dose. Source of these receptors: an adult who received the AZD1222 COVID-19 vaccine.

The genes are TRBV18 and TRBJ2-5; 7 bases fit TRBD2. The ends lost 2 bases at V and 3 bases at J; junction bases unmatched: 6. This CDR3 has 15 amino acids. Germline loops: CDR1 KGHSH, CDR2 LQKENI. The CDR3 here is CASSPASGPEETQYF. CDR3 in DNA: TGTGCCAGCTCACCAGCTAGCGGACCAGAAGAGACCCAGTACTTC.

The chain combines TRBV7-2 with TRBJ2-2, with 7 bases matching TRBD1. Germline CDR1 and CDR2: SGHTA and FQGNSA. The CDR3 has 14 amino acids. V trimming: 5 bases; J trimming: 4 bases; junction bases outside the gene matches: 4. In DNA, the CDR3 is TGTGCCAGCAGCGAGGGACAGACCACCGGGGAGCTGTTTTTT. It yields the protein CASSEGQTTGELFF. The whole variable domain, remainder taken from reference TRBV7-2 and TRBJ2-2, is GAGVSQSPSNKVTEKGKDVELRCDPISGHTALYWYRQSLGQGLEFLIYFQGNSAPDKSGLPSDRFSAERTGGSVSTLTIQRTQQEDSAVYLCASSEGQTTGELFFGEGSRLTVL.

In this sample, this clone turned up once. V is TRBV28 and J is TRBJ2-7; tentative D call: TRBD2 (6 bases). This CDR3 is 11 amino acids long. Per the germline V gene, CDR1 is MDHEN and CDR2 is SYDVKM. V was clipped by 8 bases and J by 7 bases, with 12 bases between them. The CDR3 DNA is TGTGCCAGCCGGGCGGGAAGAGAGCAGTACTTC. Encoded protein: CASRAGREQYF.

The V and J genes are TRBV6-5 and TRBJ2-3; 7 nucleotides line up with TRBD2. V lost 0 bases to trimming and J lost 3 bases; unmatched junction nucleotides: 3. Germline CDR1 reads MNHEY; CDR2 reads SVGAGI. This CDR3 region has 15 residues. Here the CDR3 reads CASSYSGGRTDTQYF. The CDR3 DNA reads TGTGCCAGCAGTTACTCAGGCGGGAGAACAGATACGCAGTATTTT.

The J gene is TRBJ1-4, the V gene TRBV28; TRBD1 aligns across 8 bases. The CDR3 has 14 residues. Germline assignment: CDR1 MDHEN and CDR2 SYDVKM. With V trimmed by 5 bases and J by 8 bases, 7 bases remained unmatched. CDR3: CASSLTGGREKLFF. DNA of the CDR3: TGTGCCAGCAGTCTTACAGGGGGGCGGGAAAAACTGTTTTTT.

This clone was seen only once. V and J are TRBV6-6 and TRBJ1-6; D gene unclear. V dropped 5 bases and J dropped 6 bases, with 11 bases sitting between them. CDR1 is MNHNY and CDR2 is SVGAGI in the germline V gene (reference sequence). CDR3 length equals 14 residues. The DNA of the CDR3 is TGTGCCAGCAGTCGATCGGACCTTAATTCACCCCTCCACTTT. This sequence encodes CASSRSDLNSPLHF.

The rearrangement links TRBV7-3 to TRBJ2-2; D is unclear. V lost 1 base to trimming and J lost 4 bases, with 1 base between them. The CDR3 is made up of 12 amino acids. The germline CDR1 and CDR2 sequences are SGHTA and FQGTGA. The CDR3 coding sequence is TGTGCCAGCAGCTTAATCACCGGGGAGCTGTTTTTT. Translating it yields CASSLITGELFF.

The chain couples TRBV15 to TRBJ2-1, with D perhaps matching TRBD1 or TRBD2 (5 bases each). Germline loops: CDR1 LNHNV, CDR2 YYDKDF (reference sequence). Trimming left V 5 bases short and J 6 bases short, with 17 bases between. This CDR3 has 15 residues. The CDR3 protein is CATSPLITGPNEQFF. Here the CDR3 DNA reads TGTGCCACCAGCCCCTTGATTACGGGGCCCAATGAGCAGTTCTTC.

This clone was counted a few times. The CDR3 spells CASSFGTAYEQYF. CDR3 DNA: TGTGCCAGCAGTTTCGGGACAGCCTACGAGCAGTACTTC. The V gene is TRBV28, the J gene TRBJ2-7; the match to TRBD1 covers 7 bases. The length of the CDR3 is 13 residues. CDR1 and CDR2 from the germline V gene are MDHEN and SYDVKM. The V gene end was trimmed by 3 bases and the J gene end by 2 bases; junction bases not matched to a gene: 1.

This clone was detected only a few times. CDR3: CASRYGNNSPLHF. The CDR3, as DNA: TGTGCCAGTAGATACGGAAATAATTCACCCCTCCACTTT. The genes are TRBV19 and TRBJ1-6; no clear D. Trimming stripped 6 bases from V and 5 bases from J, with 8 bases between. There are 13 residues in the CDR3. Germline V gene lookup returns CDR1 LNHDA and CDR2 SQIVND (reference sequence). Full variable domain (rest looked up from reference TRBV19 and TRBJ1-6): DGGITQSPKYLFRKEGQNVTLSCEQNLNHDAMYWYRQDPGQGLRLIYYSQIVNDFQKGDIAEGYSVSREKKESFPLTVTSAQKNPTAFYLCASRYGNNSPLHFGNGTRLTVT.

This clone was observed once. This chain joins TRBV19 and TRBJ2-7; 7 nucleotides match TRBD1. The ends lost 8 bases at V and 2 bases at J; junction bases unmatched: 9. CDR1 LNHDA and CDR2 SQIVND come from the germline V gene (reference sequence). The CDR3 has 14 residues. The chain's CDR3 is CASSNRQGTYEQYF. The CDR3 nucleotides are TGTGCCAGTTCTAACCGACAGGGCACCTACGAGCAGTACTTC.

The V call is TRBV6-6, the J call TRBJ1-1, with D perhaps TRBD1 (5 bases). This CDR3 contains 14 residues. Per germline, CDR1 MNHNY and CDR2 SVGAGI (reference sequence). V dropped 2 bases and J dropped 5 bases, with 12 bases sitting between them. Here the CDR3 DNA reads TGTGCCAGCAGTTACGAGGGGTCAGGGACTGAAGCTTTCTTT. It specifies CASSYEGSGTEAFF.

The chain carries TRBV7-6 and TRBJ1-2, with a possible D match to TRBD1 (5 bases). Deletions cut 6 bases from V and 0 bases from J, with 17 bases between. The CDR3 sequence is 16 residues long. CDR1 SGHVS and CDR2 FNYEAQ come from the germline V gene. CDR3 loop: CASRLQPGGPNYGYTF. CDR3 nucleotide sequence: TGTGCCAGCAGGCTTCAACCCGGGGGTCCTAACTATGGCTACACCTTC.

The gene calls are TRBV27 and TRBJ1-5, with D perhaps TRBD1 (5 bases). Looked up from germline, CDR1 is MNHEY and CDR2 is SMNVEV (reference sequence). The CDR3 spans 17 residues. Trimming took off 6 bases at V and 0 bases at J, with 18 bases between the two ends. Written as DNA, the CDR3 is TGTGCCAGCAGAACTAGGGGAAATCGATATAGCAATCAGCCCCAGCATTTT. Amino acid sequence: CASRTRGNRYSNQPQHF.

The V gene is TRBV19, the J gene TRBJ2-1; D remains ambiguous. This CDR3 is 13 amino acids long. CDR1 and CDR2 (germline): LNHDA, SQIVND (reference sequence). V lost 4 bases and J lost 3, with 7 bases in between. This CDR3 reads CASSKGNYNEQFF. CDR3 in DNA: TGTGCCAGTAGTAAAGGGAACTACAATGAGCAGTTCTTC.

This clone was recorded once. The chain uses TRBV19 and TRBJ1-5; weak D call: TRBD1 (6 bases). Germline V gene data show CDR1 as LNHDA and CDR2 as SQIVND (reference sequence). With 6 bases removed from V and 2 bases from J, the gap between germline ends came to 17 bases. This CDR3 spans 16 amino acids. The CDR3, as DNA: TGTGCCAGTAGCCTCGGGGACACCGGAGGCAATCAGCCCCAGCATTTT. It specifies CASSLGDTGGNQPQHF.

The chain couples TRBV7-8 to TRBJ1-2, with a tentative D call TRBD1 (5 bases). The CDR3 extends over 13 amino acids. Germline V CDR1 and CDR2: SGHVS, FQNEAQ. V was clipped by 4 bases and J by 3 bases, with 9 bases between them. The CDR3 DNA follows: TGTGCCAGCAGCTCCGGGACTTACTATGGCTACACCTTC. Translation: CASSSGTYYGYTF.

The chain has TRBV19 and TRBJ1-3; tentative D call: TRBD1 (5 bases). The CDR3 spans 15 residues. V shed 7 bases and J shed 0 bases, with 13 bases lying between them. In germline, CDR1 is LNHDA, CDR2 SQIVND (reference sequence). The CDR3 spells CASTRSGDSGNTIYF. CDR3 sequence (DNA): TGTGCCAGTACTCGGTCGGGGGACTCTGGAAACACCATATATTTT. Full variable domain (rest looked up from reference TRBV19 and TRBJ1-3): DGGITQSPKYLFRKEGQNVTLSCEQNLNHDAMYWYRQDPGQGLRLIYYSQIVNDFQKGDIAEGYSVSREKKESFPLTVTSAQKNPTAFYLCASTRSGDSGNTIYFGEGSWLTVV.

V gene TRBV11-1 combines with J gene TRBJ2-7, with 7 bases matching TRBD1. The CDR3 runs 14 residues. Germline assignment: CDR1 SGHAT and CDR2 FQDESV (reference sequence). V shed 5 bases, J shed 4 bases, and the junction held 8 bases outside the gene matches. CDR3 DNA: TGTGCCAGCAGCCAGACAGGGAATCGTTACGAGCAGTACTTC. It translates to CASSQTGNRYEQYF. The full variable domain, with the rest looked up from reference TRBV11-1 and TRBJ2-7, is EAEVAQSPRYKITEKSQAVAFWCDPISGHATLYWYRQILGQGPELLVQFQDESVVDDSQLPKDRFSAERLKGVDSTLKIQPAELGDSAMYLCASSQTGNRYEQYFGPGTRLTVT.

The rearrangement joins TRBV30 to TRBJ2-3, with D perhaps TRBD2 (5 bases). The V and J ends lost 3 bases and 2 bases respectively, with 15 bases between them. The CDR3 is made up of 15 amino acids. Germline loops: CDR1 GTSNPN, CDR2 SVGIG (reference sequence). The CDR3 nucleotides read TGTGCCTGGAGGTTAACTAGAACTCCCACAGATACGCAGTATTTT. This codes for CAWRLTRTPTDTQYF.

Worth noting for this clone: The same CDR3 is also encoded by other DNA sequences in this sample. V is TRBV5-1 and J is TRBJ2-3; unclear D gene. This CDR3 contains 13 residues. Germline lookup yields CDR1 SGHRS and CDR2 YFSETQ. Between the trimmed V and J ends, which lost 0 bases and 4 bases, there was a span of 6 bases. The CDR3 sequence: CASSLGPADTQYF. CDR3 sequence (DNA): TGCGCCAGCAGCTTGGGTCCCGCAGATACGCAGTATTTT.

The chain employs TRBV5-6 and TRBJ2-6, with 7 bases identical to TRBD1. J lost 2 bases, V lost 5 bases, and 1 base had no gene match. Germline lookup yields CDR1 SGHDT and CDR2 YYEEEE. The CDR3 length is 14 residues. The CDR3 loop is CASRTGPGANVLTF. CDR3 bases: TGTGCCAGCAGGACAGGGCCTGGGGCCAACGTCCTGACTTTC.

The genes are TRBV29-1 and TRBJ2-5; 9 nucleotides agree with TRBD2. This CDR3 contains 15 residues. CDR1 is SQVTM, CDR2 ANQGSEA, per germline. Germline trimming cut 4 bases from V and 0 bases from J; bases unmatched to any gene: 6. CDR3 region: CSVVLAGAYQETQYF. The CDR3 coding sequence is TGCAGCGTTGTGTTAGCGGGAGCTTACCAAGAGACCCAGTACTTC.

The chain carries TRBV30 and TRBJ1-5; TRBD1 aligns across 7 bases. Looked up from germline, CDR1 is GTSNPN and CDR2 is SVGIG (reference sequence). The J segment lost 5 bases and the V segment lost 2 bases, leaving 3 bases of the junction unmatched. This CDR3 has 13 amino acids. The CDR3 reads CAWSRQGYQPQHF. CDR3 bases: TGTGCCTGGAGTCGACAGGGCTATCAGCCCCAGCATTTT.

The CDR3 loop reads CATSDLRGGRETQYF. The CDR3 DNA sequence: TGTGCCACCAGTGATTTACGAGGGGGGAGAGAGACCCAGTACTTC. V and J are TRBV24-1 and TRBJ2-5; D tentatively reads TRBD1 or TRBD2 (6 bases each). Per germline, CDR1 KGHDR and CDR2 SFDVKD. V was shortened by 1 base and J by 4 bases, with 12 bases between the two germline ends. The CDR3 spans 15 residues.